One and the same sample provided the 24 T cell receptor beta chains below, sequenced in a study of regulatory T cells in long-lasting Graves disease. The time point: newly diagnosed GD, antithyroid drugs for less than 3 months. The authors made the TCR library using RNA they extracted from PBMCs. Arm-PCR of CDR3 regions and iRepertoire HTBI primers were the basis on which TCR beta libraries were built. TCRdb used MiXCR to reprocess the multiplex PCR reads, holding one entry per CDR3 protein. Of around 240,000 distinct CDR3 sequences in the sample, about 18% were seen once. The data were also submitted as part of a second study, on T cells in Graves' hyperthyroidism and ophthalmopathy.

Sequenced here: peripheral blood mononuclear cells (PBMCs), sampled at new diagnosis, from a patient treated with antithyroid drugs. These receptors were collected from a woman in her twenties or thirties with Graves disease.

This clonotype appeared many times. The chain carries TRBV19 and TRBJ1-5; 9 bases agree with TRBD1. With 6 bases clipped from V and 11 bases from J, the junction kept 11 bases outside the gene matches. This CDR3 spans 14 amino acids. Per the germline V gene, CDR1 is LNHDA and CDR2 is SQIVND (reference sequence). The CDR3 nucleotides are TGTGCCAGTAGCGGACAGGGGTACGAGGGCGCCCAGCATTTT. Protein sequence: CASSGQGYEGAQHF.

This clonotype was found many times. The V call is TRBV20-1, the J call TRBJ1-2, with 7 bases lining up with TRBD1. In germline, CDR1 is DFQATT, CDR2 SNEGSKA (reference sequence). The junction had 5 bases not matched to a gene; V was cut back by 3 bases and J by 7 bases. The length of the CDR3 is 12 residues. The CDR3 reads CSARGDRGGYTF. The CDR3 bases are TGCAGTGCTAGGGGGGACAGAGGTGGCTACACCTTC.

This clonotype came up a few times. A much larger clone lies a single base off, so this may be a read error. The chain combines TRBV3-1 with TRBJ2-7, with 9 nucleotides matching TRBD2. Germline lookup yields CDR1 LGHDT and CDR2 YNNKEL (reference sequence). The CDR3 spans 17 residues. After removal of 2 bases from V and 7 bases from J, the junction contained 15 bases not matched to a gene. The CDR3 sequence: CASSQRSGGSSYNEQYF. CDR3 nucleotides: TGTGCCAGCAGCCAACGCAGCGGGGGGAGCTCCTACAATGAGCAGTACTTC.

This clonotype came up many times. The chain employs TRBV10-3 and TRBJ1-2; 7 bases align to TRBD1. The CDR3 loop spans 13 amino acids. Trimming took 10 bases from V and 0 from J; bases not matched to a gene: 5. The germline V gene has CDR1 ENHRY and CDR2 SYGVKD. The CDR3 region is CASTTGPNYGYTF. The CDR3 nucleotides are TGTGCCAGCACGACAGGGCCTAACTATGGCTACACCTTC.

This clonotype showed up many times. The CDR3 sequence: CSATDRGRDTEAFF. The CDR3, as DNA: TGCAGTGCTACGGACAGGGGGCGCGACACTGAAGCTTTCTTT. The chain uses TRBV20-1 and TRBJ1-1, with 11 nucleotides matching TRBD1. The CDR3 extends over 14 amino acids. Germline assignment: CDR1 DFQATT and CDR2 SNEGSKA (reference sequence). V was pared by 4 bases and J by 3 bases, with 4 bases of the junction left unmatched.

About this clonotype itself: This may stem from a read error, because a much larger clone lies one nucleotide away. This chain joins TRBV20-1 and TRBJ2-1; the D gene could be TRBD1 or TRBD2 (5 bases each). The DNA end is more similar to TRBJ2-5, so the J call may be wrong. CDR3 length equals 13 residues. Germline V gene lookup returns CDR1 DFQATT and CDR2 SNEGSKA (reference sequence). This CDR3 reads CSAPSGAVEAQYF. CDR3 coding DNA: TGCAGTGCTCCATCCGGGGCCGTCGAGGCCCAGTACTTC.

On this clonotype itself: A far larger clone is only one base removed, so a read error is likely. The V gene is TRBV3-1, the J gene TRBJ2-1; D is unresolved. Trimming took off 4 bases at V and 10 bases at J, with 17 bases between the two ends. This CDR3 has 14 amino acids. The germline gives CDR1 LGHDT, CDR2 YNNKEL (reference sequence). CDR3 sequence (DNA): TGTGCCAGCAGCCTCTTAGCAGGCAGGCGCGAGCAGTTCTTC. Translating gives CASSLLAGRREQFF.

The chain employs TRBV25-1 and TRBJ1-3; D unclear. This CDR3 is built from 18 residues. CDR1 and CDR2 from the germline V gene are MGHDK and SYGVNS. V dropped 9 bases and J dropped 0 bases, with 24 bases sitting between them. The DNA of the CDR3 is TGTGCCAGTAAGGACCTTCAGTTGAAAGCTACCTCTGGAAACACCATATATTTT. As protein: CASKDLQLKATSGNTIYF.

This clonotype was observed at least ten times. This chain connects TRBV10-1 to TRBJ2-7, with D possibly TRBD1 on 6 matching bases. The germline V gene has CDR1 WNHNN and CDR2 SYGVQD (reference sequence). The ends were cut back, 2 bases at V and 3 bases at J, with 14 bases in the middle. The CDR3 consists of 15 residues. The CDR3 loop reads CASSEGGREIYEQYF. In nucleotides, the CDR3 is TGCGCCAGCAGTGAGGGGGGCAGGGAAATCTACGAGCAGTACTTC.

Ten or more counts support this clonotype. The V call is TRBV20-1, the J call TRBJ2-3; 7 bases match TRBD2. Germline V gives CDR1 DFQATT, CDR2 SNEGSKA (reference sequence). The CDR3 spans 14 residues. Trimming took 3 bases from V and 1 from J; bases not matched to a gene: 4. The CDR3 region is CSASLRGGTDTQYF. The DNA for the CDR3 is TGCAGTGCTAGTCTACGGGGGGGCACAGATACGCAGTATTTT.

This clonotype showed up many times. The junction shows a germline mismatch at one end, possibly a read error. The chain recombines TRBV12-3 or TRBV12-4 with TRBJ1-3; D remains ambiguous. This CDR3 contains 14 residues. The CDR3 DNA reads TGTGCCAACAATCAGATTAACTCTGGAAACATCATATATTTT. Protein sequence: CANNQINSGNIIYF.

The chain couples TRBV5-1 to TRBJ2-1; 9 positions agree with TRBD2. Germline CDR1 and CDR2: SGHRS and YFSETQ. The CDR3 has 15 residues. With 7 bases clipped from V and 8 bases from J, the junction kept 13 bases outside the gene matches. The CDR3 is CASDQGGGAWDEQFF. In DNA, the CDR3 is TGCGCCAGCGACCAAGGCGGGGGGGCCTGGGATGAGCAGTTCTTC.

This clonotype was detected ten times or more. Written as DNA, the CDR3 is TGTGCCAGCTCACCTTCCTTGCCGGGACAGGGGGTTCCTGAAGCTTTCTTT. This translates into CASSPSLPGQGVPEAFF. The genes are TRBV18 and TRBJ1-1, with 11 bases matching TRBD1. The CDR3 totals 17 residues. Germline V gives CDR1 KGHSH, CDR2 LQKENI. With 3 bases clipped from V and 6 bases from J, the junction kept 12 bases outside the gene matches.

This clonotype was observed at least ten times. CDR3 sequence: CASTNPRGGYTF. CDR3 bases: TGTGCCAGCACCAACCCCAGGGGTGGCTACACCTTC. V usage is TRBV6-1 and J usage is TRBJ1-2, with a possible D match to TRBD1 (6 bases). The CDR3 length is 12 residues. CDR1 and CDR2 from the germline V gene are MNHNS and SASEGT. Trimming stripped 7 bases from V and 7 bases from J, with 13 bases between.

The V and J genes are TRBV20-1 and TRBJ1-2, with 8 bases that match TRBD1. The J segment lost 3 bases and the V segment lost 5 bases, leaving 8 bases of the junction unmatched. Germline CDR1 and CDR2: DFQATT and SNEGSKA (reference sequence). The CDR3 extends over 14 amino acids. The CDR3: CSAGIPGGDYGYTF. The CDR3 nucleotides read TGCAGTGCTGGTATACCAGGGGGCGACTATGGCTACACCTTC.

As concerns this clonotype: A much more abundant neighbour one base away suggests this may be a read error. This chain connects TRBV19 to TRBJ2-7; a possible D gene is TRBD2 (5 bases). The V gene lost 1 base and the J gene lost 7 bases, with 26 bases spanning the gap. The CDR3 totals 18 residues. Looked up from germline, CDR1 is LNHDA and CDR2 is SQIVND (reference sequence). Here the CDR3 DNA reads TGTGCCAGTAGTATAGGCCCCCGGACTGAGGTCTCCTACAATGAGCAGTACTTC. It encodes CASSIGPRTEVSYNEQYF.

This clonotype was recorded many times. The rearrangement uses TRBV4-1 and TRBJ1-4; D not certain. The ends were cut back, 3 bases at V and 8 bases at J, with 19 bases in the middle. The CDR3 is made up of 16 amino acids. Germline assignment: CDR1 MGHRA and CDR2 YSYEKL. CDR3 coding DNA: TGCGCCAGCAGCCAGATCCTTGCGGGGAAGCAGGAAAAACTGTTTTTT. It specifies CASSQILAGKQEKLFF.

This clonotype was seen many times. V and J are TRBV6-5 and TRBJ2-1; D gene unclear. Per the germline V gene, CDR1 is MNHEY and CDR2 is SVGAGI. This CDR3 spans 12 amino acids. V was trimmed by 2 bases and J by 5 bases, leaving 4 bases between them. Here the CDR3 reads CASSYGDNEQFF. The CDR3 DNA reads TGTGCCAGCAGTTACGGAGACAATGAGCAGTTCTTC.

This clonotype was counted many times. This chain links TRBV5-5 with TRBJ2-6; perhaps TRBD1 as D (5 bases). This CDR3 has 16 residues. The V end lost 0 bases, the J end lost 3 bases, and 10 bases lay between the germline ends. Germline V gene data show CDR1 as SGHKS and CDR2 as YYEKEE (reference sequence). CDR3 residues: CASSLEGNFGANVLTF. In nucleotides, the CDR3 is TGTGCCAGCAGCTTGGAGGGGAACTTTGGGGCCAACGTCCTGACTTTC.

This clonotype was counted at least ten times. CDR3 sequence: CASSDGGPGQAGTGELFF. CDR3 DNA sequence: TGTGCCAGCAGTGACGGCGGGCCGGGGCAGGCCGGGACCGGGGAGCTGTTTTTT. The V and J genes are TRBV6-1 and TRBJ2-2; the D call may be TRBD1 or TRBD2 (5 bases each). This CDR3 has 18 residues. V shed 3 bases and J shed 5 bases, with 22 bases lying between them. The germline V gene has CDR1 MNHNS and CDR2 SASEGT.

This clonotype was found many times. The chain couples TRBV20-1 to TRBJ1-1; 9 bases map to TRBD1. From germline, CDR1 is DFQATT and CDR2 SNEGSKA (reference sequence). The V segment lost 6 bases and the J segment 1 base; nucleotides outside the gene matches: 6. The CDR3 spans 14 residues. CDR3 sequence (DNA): TGCAGTGCCCACAGGGGGCCCACGAACACTGAAGCTTTCTTT. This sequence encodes CSAHRGPTNTEAFF.

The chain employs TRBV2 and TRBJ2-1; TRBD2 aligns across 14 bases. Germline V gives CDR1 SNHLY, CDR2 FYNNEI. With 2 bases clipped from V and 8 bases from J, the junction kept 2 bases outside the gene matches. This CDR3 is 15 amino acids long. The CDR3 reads CASSERTSGGHEQFF. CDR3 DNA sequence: TGTGCCAGCAGTGAACGGACTAGCGGGGGGCATGAGCAGTTCTTC. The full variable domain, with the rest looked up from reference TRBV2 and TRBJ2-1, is EPEVTQTPSHQVTQMGQEVILRCVPISNHLYFYWYRQILGQKVEFLVSFYNNEISEKSEIFDDQFSVERPDGSNFTLKIRSTKLEDSAMYFCASSERTSGGHEQFFGPGTRLTVL.

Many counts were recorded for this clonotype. The CDR3 DNA reads TGTGCCAGCAGTGAAAGCGGTAACACAGATACGCAGTATTTT. This gives the protein CASSESGNTDTQYF. The gene calls are TRBV6-2 or TRBV6-3 and TRBJ2-3; weak D call: TRBD2 (5 bases). The CDR3 totals 14 residues. Germline V lookup: CDR1 MNHEY, CDR2 SVGEGT. V shed 5 bases and J shed 2 bases, with 11 bases lying between them.

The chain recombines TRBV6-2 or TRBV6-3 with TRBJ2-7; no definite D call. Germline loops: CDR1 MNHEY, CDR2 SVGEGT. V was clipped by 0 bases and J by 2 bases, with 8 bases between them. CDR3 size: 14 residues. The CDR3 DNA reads TGTGCCAGCAGTTACTCAGGGTCTACCTACGAGCAGTACTTC. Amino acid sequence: CASSYSGSTYEQYF.